The present entry profiles one T cell receptor beta chain with its context. Its antigen is undetermined. The data were produced by immunoSEQ multiplex PCR, yet TCRdb's version contains in-frame clones alone and is incomplete. The repertoire has about 140,000 clones, 89% of them found once; the top ten carry around 1.5%. The sample is drawn from a study of T cell responses to AZD1222 COVID-19 vaccine. The study's findings and limits: Of the AZD1222 recipients, only 6 or 7 were seropositive at baseline.

The germline V gene has CDR1 MNHEY and CDR2 SVGAGI. V was cut by 4 bases and J by 2 bases, with 9 bases left in between. This CDR3 region has 14 residues. This sequence originates from an adult who received the AZD1222 COVID-19 vaccine. Sequenced material: peripheral blood, taken 28 days after the second AZD1222 dose. V gene TRBV6-5 combines with J gene TRBJ1-3; D not resolved. CDR3 sequence: CASSSAKTGNTIYF. As DNA, the CDR3 is TGTGCCAGCAGTTCCGCAAAGACTGGAAACACCATATATTTT.